These T cell receptor beta chains were read from a single sample in a study of blood T cell repertoires in COVID-19. Libraries were prepared by immunoSEQ multiplex PCR; TCRdb keeps only in-frame clonotypes and omits some of them. Of 50,000 to 70,000 clones listed, 80% to 90% are singletons. The sequenced sample was peripheral blood. The source of these receptors is a woman aged 55-75 years with acute or convalescent COVID-19. CDR3s leave out the opening cysteine and the closing phenylalanine or tryptophan.

>TRBV27|TRBJ1-1
ASSFGQGAEAF
>TRBV7-3|TRBJ2-1
ASSLSFGLADNEQF
>TRBV5-5|TRBJ1-2
ASSPLTAGGNYGYT
>TRBV3-1/TRBV3-2|TRBJ1-1
ASSLGQKNTEAF
>TRBV27|TRBJ2-6
ASSLRVGGRVA
>TRBV6-6|TRBJ2-4
ASSSGVAKNIQY
>TRBV6-6|TRBJ2-1
ASSYPSGGRDEQF
>TRBV9|TRBJ1-1
ASSVGPGRLAF
>TRBV2|TRBJ2-3
ASRISGGADTQY
>TRBV14|TRBJ2-5
ASSYLAGGTFGETQY
>TRBV7-9|TRBJ1-1
ASSLAPPGWDTEAF
>TRBV7-9|TRBJ1-6
ASSSYRGNSPLH
>TRBV11-3|TRBJ2-5
ASSPRYQETQY
>TRBV2|TRBJ1-2
ASRQGTGGADGYT
>TRBV18|TRBJ1-6
ASSPSYRGRSSPLH
>TRBV6-5|TRBJ2-7
ASTLSTRQGNEQY
>TRBV19|TRBJ1-1
AATGTSNTEAF
>TRBV3-1/TRBV3-2|TRBJ2-1
ASSQDHSAGAGEQF
>TRBV11-2|TRBJ1-1
ASSLRGVLAF
>TRBV5-5|TRBJ1-4
ASSPTGDRGEKLF
>TRBV2|TRBJ1-2
ASISTGADLDYGYT
>TRBV4-1|TRBJ1-2
ASSQRGILFGYT
>TRBV10-3|TRBJ2-7
AISELYEQY
>TRBV6-2/TRBV6-3|TRBJ1-1
ASSYSAGTEAF
>TRBV6-1|TRBJ1-6
ASSEMAKPHSPLH
>TRBV6-5|TRBJ2-3
ASGTRGDTQY
>TRBV5-1|TRBJ2-2
ASSLGDRETGELF
>TRBV4-2|TRBJ2-7
ASSQDKTGIRFEQY
>TRBV7-9|TRBJ1-2
ASSHGTGNYGYT
>TRBV9|TRBJ1-5
ASSVGTVNQPQH
>TRBV7-9|TRBJ2-2
ASSSFRQGVENTGELF
>TRBV9|TRBJ1-2
ASSVVAGGYGYT
>TRBV18|TRBJ1-4
ASSRQANEKLF
>TRBV7-9|TRBJ1-5
ASSSTATSNQPQH
>TRBV5-5|TRBJ1-2
ASSPGQGGFGYT
>TRBV19|TRBJ1-2
ASRGQGGYGYT
>TRBV4-1|TRBJ1-3
ASSLGRESSGNTIY
>TRBV12-5|TRBJ2-1
ASGFYGLAGGHNEQF
>TRBV6-1|TRBJ2-7
ASSEAIYNIGGNYEQY
>TRBV2|TRBJ1-2
ASSERGYGYT
>TRBV6-2/TRBV6-3|TRBJ1-1
ASSGDLNTEAF
>TRBV4-1|TRBJ1-5
ASSQEGQGTQPQH
>TRBV2|TRBJ1-6
ASSARGADNSPLH
>TRBV2|TRBJ1-6
ASRTGGTGDSPLH
>TRBV5-1|TRBJ1-6
ASSLGPFRQGRASPLH
>TRBV3-1/TRBV3-2|TRBJ2-3
ASSQGLVGTDTQY
>TRBV18|TRBJ2-3
ASSLRSTDTQY
>TRBV27|TRBJ1-2
ASTPRGQTKGYT
>TRBV6-5|TRBJ1-2
ASSGTESAYGYT
>TRBV3-1/TRBV3-2|TRBJ2-5
ASSQGLTSGGEETQY